This entry lists 14 T cell receptor beta chains sequenced from one sample in a study of T cells in Graves' hyperthyroidism and ophthalmopathy (dated by TCRdb to the late 2010s). The receptor library was made with multiplex PCR. The reads were generated on an Illumina HiSeq 2000. The TCR beta CDR3 regions were amplified from RNA transcripts. The first round of RT-PCR for the TCR CDR3 was performed with the HTBI primer set and the Qiagen OneStep RT-PCR kit. Clones were called with MiXCR by TCRdb after fastp trimmed the public reads at Q25, and only in-frame beta chains were retained. Every distinct CDR3 protein forms one entry, paired with its most common genes and DNA. The table for this sample lists about 580,000 distinct CDR3 sequences; about half of them were counted only once. The ten largest clones take up about 8.3% of the sample. Material: peripheral blood or thyroid tissue (not recorded which). All receptors derive from a woman aged 18 to 35 with Graves' hyperthyroidism.

V and J are TRBV29-1 and TRBJ2-7, with TRBD1 as a possible D gene (5 bases). The closer fit of TRBJ2-5 to the DNA end suggests the J call may be wrong. The CDR3 runs 12 residues. From germline, CDR1 is SQVTM and CDR2 ANQGSEA. The CDR3 loop is CSVVGLQETQYF. The CDR3 nucleotides are TGCAGCGTTGTGGGGCTACAAGAGACCCAGTACTTC.

The chain links TRBV4-1 to TRBJ2-7; 10 bases fit TRBD1. This CDR3 has 15 amino acids. V lost 2 bases and J lost 9; bases outside the gene matches: 10. Germline values: CDR1 MGHRA, CDR2 YSYEKL. The CDR3 coding sequence is TGCGCCAGCAGCCAACCTAGGGCCGGGACAGGGGCGCAGTACTTC. Translation: CASSQPRAGTGAQYF.

The CDR3 DNA sequence: TGCAGTGCACCAGACACTAGCGGGAGTTATGCCAATGAGCAGTTCTTC. It is translated as CSAPDTSGSYANEQFF. The chain recombines TRBV20-1 with TRBJ2-5, with 11 nucleotides matching TRBD2. The J call may be mistaken, given a closer DNA end match to TRBJ2-1. Germline CDR1 is DFQATT and CDR2 is SNEGSKA (reference sequence). The CDR3 has 16 residues.

V and J are TRBV20-1 and TRBJ1-6, with D possibly TRBD1 on 5 matching bases. V was trimmed by 3 bases and J by 2 bases, leaving 11 bases between them. The CDR3 consists of 15 residues. Germline assignment: CDR1 DFQATT and CDR2 SNEGSKA (reference sequence). CDR3 nucleotides: TGCAGTGCTAGTGGGGCGCGGACCTATAATTCACCCCTCCACTTT. Translated, it gives CSASGARTYNSPLHF.

This clonotype was picked up a small number of times. The chain joins TRBV25-1 to TRBJ2-1; D remains ambiguous. The V end lost 1 base, the J end lost 0 bases, and 7 bases lay between the germline ends. Per the germline V gene, CDR1 is MGHDK and CDR2 is SYGVNS. The CDR3 has 15 residues. The CDR3: CASSESYTSYNEQFF. CDR3 bases: TGTGCCAGCAGTGAATCCTACACCTCCTACAATGAGCAGTTCTTC.

This clonotype was observed at least ten times. CDR3 nucleotide sequence: TGTGCCAGCAGCGTAGCGGGGGGGGACGAAAAACTGTTTTTT. Encoded protein: CASSVAGGDEKLFF. The rearrangement joins TRBV9 to TRBJ1-4; possibly TRBD1 for D (5 bases). The CDR3 has 14 residues. The ends were cut back, 0 bases at V and 8 bases at J, with 11 bases in the middle. Per the germline V gene, CDR1 is SGDLS and CDR2 is YYNGEE.

This clonotype has at least ten counts. The V gene is TRBV4-1, the J gene TRBJ1-5, with 8 positions matching TRBD1. Germline V CDR1 and CDR2: MGHRA, YSYEKL. V was clipped by 1 base and J by 3 bases; unmatched bases: 2. The CDR3 has 15 amino acids. CDR3 nucleotide sequence: TGCGCCAGCAGCCAAGGGGACAGGTCCAATCAGCCCCAGCATTTT. Translating gives CASSQGDRSNQPQHF.

The chain combines TRBV24-1 with TRBJ2-7, with D possibly TRBD2 on 6 matching bases. The CDR3 has 16 residues. Trimming shortened V by 3 bases and J by 7 bases, and 21 bases separated the two germline ends. The germline V gene encodes CDR1 KGHDR and CDR2 SFDVKD. CDR3 DNA: TGTGCCACCAGTGATCTGGACGGGAGCTCCTACAATGAGCAGTACTTC. Translating gives CATSDLDGSSYNEQYF.

The V call is TRBV7-2, the J call TRBJ2-5; 7 bases agree with TRBD2. V lost 1 base and J lost 7; bases outside the gene matches: 9. The CDR3 spans 15 residues. Germline-derived CDR1 and CDR2 are SGHTA and FQGNSA. CDR3 DNA sequence: TGTGCCAGCAGCTTAGAGGGAGGGCCTCGAGGGACCCAGTACTTC. It is translated as CASSLEGGPRGTQYF.

This clonotype was detected many times. The chain carries TRBV20-1 and TRBJ1-5, with D perhaps matching TRBD1 (6 bases). Germline V gene lookup returns CDR1 DFQATT and CDR2 SNEGSKA (reference sequence). The CDR3 loop spans 18 amino acids. Trimming shortened V by 0 bases and J by 2 bases, and 20 bases separated the two germline ends. In DNA, the CDR3 is TGCAGTGCTAGAGAGTCCCGGGACATTCCCAGGGGCAATCAGCCCCAGCATTTT. This sequence encodes CSARESRDIPRGNQPQHF.

The chain combines TRBV25-1 with TRBJ2-7, with 10 positions matching TRBD1. The CDR3 totals 16 residues. The V gene's germline CDR1 is MGHDK and CDR2 SYGVNS. Trimming removed 4 bases from V and 5 bases from J; junction bases left unmatched: 11. The CDR3 DNA sequence: TGTGCCAGCAGTGCGAGGGACAGGGGAAAAGAGGACGAGCAGTACTTC. Amino acids: CASSARDRGKEDEQYF.

With regard to this clonotype: A much larger clone lies one base from this, so it may be a read error. The chain recombines TRBV4-3 with TRBJ1-2; 8 nucleotides match TRBD1. CDR3 length: 14 amino acids. Germline assignment: CDR1 LGHNA and CDR2 YSLEER. The CDR3 nucleotides read TGCGCCAGCACCGCGGGAGACAGGGGAGCTGGCCACACCTTC. Translating gives CASTAGDRGAGHTF.

This clonotype has a handful of counts. The chain is built from TRBV7-9 and TRBJ2-5; 9 bases are a match to TRBD1. This CDR3 contains 16 residues. Unmatched junction bases numbered 12, after V lost 5 bases and J lost 5 bases. Germline CDR1 and CDR2: SEHNR and FQNEAQ (reference sequence). The CDR3 protein is CASSHIGDREYETQYF. The CDR3 DNA reads TGTGCCAGCAGCCACATCGGGGACAGGGAATACGAGACCCAGTACTTC.

V and J are TRBV7-9 and TRBJ1-4, with 7 bases matching TRBD1. Germline V lookup: CDR1 SEHNR, CDR2 FQNEAQ (reference sequence). The CDR3 has 17 residues. The junction had 16 bases not matched to a gene; V was cut back by 5 bases and J by 7 bases. Here the CDR3 DNA reads TGTGCCAGCAGCCAGACAGGGACGGTTCTCGGTGGTGAAAAACTGTTTTTT. Translating it yields CASSQTGTVLGGEKLFF. Based on the CDR3 plus reference TRBV7-9 and TRBJ1-4, the full variable domain is DTGVSQNPRHKITKRGQNVTFRCDPISEHNRLYWYRQTLGQGPEFLTYFQNEAQLEKSRLLSDRFSAERPKGSFSTLEIQRTEQGDSAMYLCASSQTGTVLGGEKLFFGSGTQLSVL.